The source of this T cell receptor (beta chain) is a study of blood T cell repertoires in COVID-19. Study summary: Samples came from the United States, Italy and Spain, spanning acute and convalescent COVID-19. PBMCs, B-cell-depleted T cells, or T cells provided the cDNA or gDNA that made up the material.

Original handling: Scientists estimated how many nucleated cells there were by amplifying reference gene primers. Clones were read by immunoSEQ multiplex PCR, and TCRdb kept only the in-frame ones, dropping some. Clone size and the V and J calls come from that table; the DNA yielded D and trimming. The table records more than 85,000 clones, around 82% of them present only once. In this sample, this clone turned up a few times. The clonotype originates from a woman in her fifties or sixties with acute or convalescent COVID-19. The sequencing sample was made of peripheral blood.

CDR3 sequence (DNA): TGTGCCAGCAGCTTAAACGCAGGGGACACTGAAGCTTTCTTT. The encoded protein is CASSLNAGDTEAFF. The chain combines TRBV5-6 with TRBJ1-1, with D possibly matching TRBD1 (6 bases). With 2 bases removed from V and 3 bases from J, the gap between germline ends came to 11 bases. Germline assignment: CDR1 SGHDT and CDR2 YYEEEE. This CDR3 contains 14 residues.